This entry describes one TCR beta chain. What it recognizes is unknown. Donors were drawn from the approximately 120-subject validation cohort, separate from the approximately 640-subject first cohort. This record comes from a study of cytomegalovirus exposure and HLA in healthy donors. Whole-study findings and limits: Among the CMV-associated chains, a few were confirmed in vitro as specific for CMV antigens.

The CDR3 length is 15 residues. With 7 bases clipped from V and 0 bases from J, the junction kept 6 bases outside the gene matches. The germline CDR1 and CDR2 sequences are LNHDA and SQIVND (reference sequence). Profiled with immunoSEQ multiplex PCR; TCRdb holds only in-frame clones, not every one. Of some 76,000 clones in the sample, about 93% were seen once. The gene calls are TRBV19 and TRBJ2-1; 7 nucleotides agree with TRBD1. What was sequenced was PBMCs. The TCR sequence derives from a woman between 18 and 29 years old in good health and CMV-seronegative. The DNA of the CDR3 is TGTGCCAGTACCCCGGACAGGAGCTCCTACAATGAGCAGTTCTTC. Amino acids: CASTPDRSSYNEQFF. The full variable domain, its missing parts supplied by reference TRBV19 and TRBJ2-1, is DGGITQSPKYLFRKEGQNVTLSCEQNLNHDAMYWYRQDPGQGLRLIYYSQIVNDFQKGDIAEGYSVSREKKESFPLTVTSAQKNPTAFYLCASTPDRSSYNEQFFGPGTRLTVL.